This section outlines one TCR beta chain sequence together with its context. No cognate antigen has been identified for it. Base qualities are not recorded, but no much larger clone differs from it by a single base. The receptor library was made with the immunoSEQ multiplex PCR assay. In TCRdb, the immuneACCESS table is reduced to in-frame sequences with V and J assigned. These tables do not hold every clone; where another copy was compared, an unresolved V gene accounts for under half, and the others remain unexplained. This sample is represented by some 130,000 clones; 92% of them were singletons. The ten largest clonotypes hold approximately 6% of the sample. This sample is drawn from a study of control samples from healthy donors and cancer patients (dated by TCRdb to 2018 to 2020). Compared with germline, V lacks 0 bases and J lacks 7 bases; bases without a gene match: 3. Measured from the cysteine to the phenylalanine, the CDR3 is 13 residues long. CDR3 DNA only is kept here, 39 bases in frame from base 1. Via the germline V gene (reference sequence), CDR1 is SGHNT and CDR2 YYREEE.

This TCR derives from a young man in good health. The rearranged segments are TRBV5-4 and TRBJ1-1; 7 middle bases align to TRBD1. Sequencing was performed on blood. The CDR3 protein is CASSLVGQFEAFF. In nucleotide form, the sequence is TGTGCCAGCAGCTTGGTGGGACAGTTTGAAGCTTTCTTT.